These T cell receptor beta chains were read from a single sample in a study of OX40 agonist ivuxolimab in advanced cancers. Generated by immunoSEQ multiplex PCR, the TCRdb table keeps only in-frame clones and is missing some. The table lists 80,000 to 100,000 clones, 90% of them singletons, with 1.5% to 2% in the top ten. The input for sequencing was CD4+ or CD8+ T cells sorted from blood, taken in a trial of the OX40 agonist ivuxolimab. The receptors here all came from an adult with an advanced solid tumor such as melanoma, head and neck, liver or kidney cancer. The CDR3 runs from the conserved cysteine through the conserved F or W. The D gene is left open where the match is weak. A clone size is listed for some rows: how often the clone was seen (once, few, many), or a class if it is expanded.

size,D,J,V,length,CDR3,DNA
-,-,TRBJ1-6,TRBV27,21,CASSLSGQGNLVRSYNSPLHF,TGTGCCAGCAGTTTATCGGGGCAGGGTAATCTTGTGAGGTCCTATAATTCACCCCTCCACTTT
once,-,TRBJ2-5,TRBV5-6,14,CASSLLTSWETQYF,TGTGCCAGCAGCCTCCTAACTAGCTGGGAGACCCAGTACTTC
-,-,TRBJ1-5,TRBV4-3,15,CASSETTVSNQPQHF,TGCGCCAGCAGCGAAACGACAGTTAGCAATCAGCCCCAGCATTTT
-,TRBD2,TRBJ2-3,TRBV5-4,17,CASSLGTSGTRTDTQYF,TGTGCCAGCAGCTTGGGTACTAGCGGGACTCGCACAGATACGCAGTATTTT
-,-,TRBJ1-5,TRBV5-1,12,CARGQPGVTQHF,TGCGCCAGAGGACAGCCAGGGGTGACCCAGCATTTT
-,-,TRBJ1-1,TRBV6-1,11,CASSEKREAFF,TGTGCCAGCAGTGAAAAGAGGGAAGCTTTCTTT
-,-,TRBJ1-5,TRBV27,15,CASSMRHDSNQPQHF,TGTGCCAGCAGTATGAGACACGATAGCAATCAGCCCCAGCATTTT
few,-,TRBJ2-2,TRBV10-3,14,CATETVTNTGELFF,TGTGCCACGGAAACAGTTACGAACACCGGGGAGCTGTTTTTT
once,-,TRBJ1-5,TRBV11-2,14,CASSLGYSNQPQHF,TGTGCCAGCAGCTTAGGGTATAGCAATCAGCCCCAGCATTTT
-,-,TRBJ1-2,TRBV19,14,CASSTQGANYGYTF,TGTGCCAGTAGTACACAGGGAGCTAACTATGGCTACACCTTC
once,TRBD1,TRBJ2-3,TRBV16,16,CASRYLSGTGGDTQYF,TGTGCCAGCAGGTATTTATCCGGGACAGGGGGCGACACGCAGTATTTT
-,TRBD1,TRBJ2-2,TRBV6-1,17,CASSEARDRGGTGELFF,TGTGCCAGCAGTGAAGCACGAGACAGGGGGGGGACCGGGGAGCTGTTTTTT
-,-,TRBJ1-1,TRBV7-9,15,CASSLGGHMNTEAFF,TGTGCCAGCAGCTTAGGAGGGCATATGAACACTGAAGCTTTCTTT
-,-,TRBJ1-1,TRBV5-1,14,CASSLLDSNTEAFF,TGCGCCAGCAGCTTGTTGGACAGCAACACTGAAGCTTTCTTT
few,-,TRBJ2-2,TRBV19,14,CASSIQGNTGELFF,TGTGCCAGTAGTATACAGGGGAACACCGGGGAGCTGTTTTTT
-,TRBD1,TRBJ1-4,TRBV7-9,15,CASSLVTGPNEKLFF,TGTGCCAGCAGCTTGGTGACAGGGCCGAATGAAAAACTGTTTTTT